This T cell receptor (beta chain) was captured in a study of T cell responses to AZD1222 COVID-19 vaccine. Study-wide background: Analysis merged second doses at about 4 or about 12 weeks. Study-wide points: With two AZD1222 doses given, Spike-specific TCR breadth and depth both rose. Sampling captured repertoires only after the peak T cell response. Females made up more of the donors, who were largely white British, and clonal diversity may have come out too low.

The V end was cut by 0 bases, the J end by 10 bases, with 10 bases between. This CDR3 is built from 13 residues. CDR1 and CDR2 (germline): SGHAT, FQNNGV. As concerns this clone: Its target is not known.

Measured with immunoSEQ multiplex PCR; TCRdb has only the in-frame clones, and not every one. Of some 84,000 clones in the sample, over 80% were seen once. Sequencing used peripheral blood, obtained on day 0 of AZD1222 vaccination. The TCR originated in an adult in good health. This sequence joins TRBV11-2 and TRBJ1-3; D remains unclear. The CDR3 sequence: CASSLDRRGTIYF. CDR3 in DNA: TGTGCCAGCAGCTTAGATCGGCGGGGAACCATATATTTT.